Sequencing of this TCR beta chain was carried out in a study of T cells in tuberculosis. Sequencing of TCR-alpha and TCR-beta chains was unpaired. TCRdb keeps only in-frame clones here, not all; method: immunoSEQ multiplex PCR. The repertoire holds tens of thousands of clones, with roughly 91% as singletons. The CDR3 is 12 residues long. Germline CDR1 SQVTM, CDR2 ANQGSEA. Trimming removed 3 bases at V and 4 bases at J, with 9 bases between. Cells were sorted from thawed PBMC rested overnight and stained with GMM-loaded CD1B tetramer, viability dye and anti-CD3. The CD1B tetramers carried C32 glucose monomycolate purified from Rhodococcus equi.

V gene TRBV29-1 combines with J gene TRBJ1-2, with D tentatively TRBD1 (5 bases). The receptor was derived from an adult woman with latent tuberculosis. The sequenced sample consisted of CD1b-GMM tetramer-negative cells sorted from PBMCs. In DNA, the CDR3 is TGCAGCGTTGAGCAGGGTAGCTATGGCTACACCTTC. Protein product: CSVEQGSYGYTF.